This T cell receptor beta chain was identified during a study of OX40 agonist ivuxolimab in advanced cancers. About the research overall: Patients received the agonistic anti-OX40 (CD134) antibody ivuxolimab. One patient with hepatocellular carcinoma and two with cutaneous melanoma, three in all, had partial responses. Study-level results: Determination of antigen specificity was not performed for the expanded peripheral T cells. CD4+ and CD8+ blood T cells expanded clonally by week 6 at 0.1 to 3.0 mg/kg.

In regard to this clone: As yet, its antigen is unknown.

TCRdb's copy holds only in-frame clones and misses some; the assay was immunoSEQ multiplex PCR. Counted here are about 34,000 clones, around 84% occurring once; the ten biggest clones make up roughly 2.7%. This TCR derives from an adult with an advanced solid tumor such as melanoma, head and neck, liver or kidney cancer. Sequenced here: CD4+ or CD8+ T cells sorted from blood, sampled in a trial of the OX40 agonist ivuxolimab.

The DNA for the CDR3 is TGTGCCAGCAGCCTGGGGACGGGCTTCGCTGAAGCTTTCTTT. It yields the protein CASSLGTGFAEAFF. V and J are TRBV11-1 and TRBJ1-1; a possible D gene is TRBD1 (5 bases). Trimming left V 5 bases short and J 6 bases short, with 16 bases between. The germline V gene has CDR1 SGHAT and CDR2 FQDESV (reference sequence). CDR3 size: 14 residues.